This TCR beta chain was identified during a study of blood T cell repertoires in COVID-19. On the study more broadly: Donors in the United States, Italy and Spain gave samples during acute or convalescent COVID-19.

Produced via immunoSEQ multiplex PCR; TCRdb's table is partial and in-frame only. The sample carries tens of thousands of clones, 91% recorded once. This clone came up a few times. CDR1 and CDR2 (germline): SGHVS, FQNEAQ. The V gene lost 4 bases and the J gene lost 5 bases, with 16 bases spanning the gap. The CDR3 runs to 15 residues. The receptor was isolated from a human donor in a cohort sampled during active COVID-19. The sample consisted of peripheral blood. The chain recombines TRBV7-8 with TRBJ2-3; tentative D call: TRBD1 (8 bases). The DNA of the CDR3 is TGTGCCAGCAGCTCCGACAGGGGCGGGGGAGATACGCAGTATTTT. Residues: CASSSDRGGGDTQYF.